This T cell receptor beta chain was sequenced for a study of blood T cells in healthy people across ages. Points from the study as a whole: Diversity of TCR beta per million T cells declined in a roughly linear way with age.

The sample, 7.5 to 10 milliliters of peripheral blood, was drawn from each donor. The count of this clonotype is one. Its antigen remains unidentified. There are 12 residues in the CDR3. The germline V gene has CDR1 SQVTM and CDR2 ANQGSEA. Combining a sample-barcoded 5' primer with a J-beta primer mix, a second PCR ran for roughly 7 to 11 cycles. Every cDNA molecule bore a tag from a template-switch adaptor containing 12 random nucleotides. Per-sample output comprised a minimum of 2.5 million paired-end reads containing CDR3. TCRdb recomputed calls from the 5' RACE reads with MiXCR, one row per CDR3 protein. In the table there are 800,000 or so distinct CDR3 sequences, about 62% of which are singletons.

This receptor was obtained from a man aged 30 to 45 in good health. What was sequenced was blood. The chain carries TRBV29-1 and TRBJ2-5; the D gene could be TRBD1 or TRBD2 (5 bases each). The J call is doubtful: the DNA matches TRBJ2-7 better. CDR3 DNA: TGCAGCGCCCGATGGGACGGCCCCGAGCAGTACTTC. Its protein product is CSARWDGPEQYF.